A selection of T cell receptor beta chains follows, all from one sample in a study of beta chain features in type 1 diabetes. TCRdb keeps only in-frame clones here, not all; method: immunoSEQ multiplex PCR. The sample shows over 200,000 clones, about a tenth of them seen only once. The sample comprised naive CD4+ T cells from blood. The receptors stem from a man aged 25 to 45 with type 1 diabetes. CDR3s include the opening cysteine and the closing phenylalanine or tryptophan. D genes are given only for firm matches. Not every row has a clone size; where given, it reads once, few, many or a size class.

DNA: TGTGCCAGCAGTGACGGACTAGCGGGGGGTTACAATGAGCAGTTCTTC
CDR3: CASSDGLAGGYNEQFF
V: TRBV25-1
J: TRBJ2-1
size: -
D: TRBD2

DNA: TGTGCCAGCAGTGGACAGGGTTGGGAGACCCAGTACTTC
CDR3: CASSGQGWETQYF
V: TRBV2
J: TRBJ2-5
size: -
D: TRBD1

DNA: TGTGCCAGCAGTTTCTCCGGGACGTGGAGGGTATACGAGCAGTACTTC
CDR3: CASSFSGTWRVYEQYF
V: TRBV27
J: TRBJ2-7
size: few
D: -

DNA: TGTGCCAGCAGCCCCCTGCTCCCCAGGTTGGAAGGCTACACCTTC
CDR3: CASSPLLPRLEGYTF
V: TRBV7-2
J: TRBJ1-2
size: -
D: -

DNA: TGTGCCAGCAGCGTTAGACAGTCCTATGGCTACACCTTC
CDR3: CASSVRQSYGYTF
V: TRBV9
J: TRBJ1-2
size: -
D: -

DNA: TGTGCCAGCAGTGCGGGACAGGGGGCAACAGATACGCAGTATTTT
CDR3: CASSAGQGATDTQYF
V: TRBV6-1
J: TRBJ2-3
size: few
D: TRBD1

DNA: TGTGCCACCAGCAGAGTCAGGACAGGGGTCTTGAATGAGCAGTTCTTC
CDR3: CATSRVRTGVLNEQFF
V: TRBV15
J: TRBJ2-1
size: -
D: TRBD1

DNA: TGTGCCAGCAAGCCGGGACAGACTAATGAAAAACTGTTTTTT
CDR3: CASKPGQTNEKLFF
V: TRBV6-1
J: TRBJ1-4
size: -
D: TRBD1

DNA: TGTGCCTGGAGCAGGGCCTACGAGCAGTACTTC
CDR3: CAWSRAYEQYF
V: TRBV30
J: TRBJ2-7
size: -
D: -

DNA: TGTGCCAGCAGCCCGGGGGGGGGACCATACGAGCAGTACTTC
CDR3: CASSPGGGPYEQYF
V: TRBV5-4
J: TRBJ2-7
size: -
D: TRBD2

DNA: TGTGCCAGCAGCAACCCGGGACAGGGAGACACCGGGGAGCTGTTTTTT
CDR3: CASSNPGQGDTGELFF
V: TRBV7-9
J: TRBJ2-2
size: few
D: TRBD1

DNA: TGCAGCGCCCGGCTTCTTTTCGGGGGGGCAGTCGGGGAGCTGTTTTTT
CDR3: CSARLLFGGAVGELFF
V: TRBV29-1
J: TRBJ2-2
size: few
D: TRBD2

DNA: TGTGCCACCAGCAGAGTCGCGGGCTCCTATAATTCACCCCTCCACTTT
CDR3: CATSRVAGSYNSPLHF
V: TRBV15
J: TRBJ1-6
size: few
D: -

DNA: TGTGCCACCAGCAGAGATATACCGAGCACTGAAGCTTTCTTT
CDR3: CATSRDIPSTEAFF
V: TRBV15
J: TRBJ1-1
size: few
D: -

DNA: TGTGCCAGCAGCAGGACAGGGACGGGAGACTATGGCTACACCTTC
CDR3: CASSRTGTGDYGYTF
V: TRBV9
J: TRBJ1-2
size: few
D: TRBD1

DNA: TGTGCCAGCAGCTTCCGCGGGGGGGAGACCCAGTACTTC
CDR3: CASSFRGGETQYF
V: TRBV5-6
J: TRBJ2-5
size: few
D: TRBD2

DNA: TGTGCCAGCAGGGGTACAGGACCCGGCTACACCTTC
CDR3: CASRGTGPGYTF
V: TRBV2
J: TRBJ1-2
size: -
D: -

DNA: TGTGCCAGCAGCCCCTTTAGTAGGGGGGGACCAAACCAGTACTTC
CDR3: CASSPFSRGGPNQYF
V: TRBV5-6
J: TRBJ2-5
size: few
D: -

DNA: TGTGCCAGCTCACTCGGGACAGTAATAGGCTACACCTTC
CDR3: CASSLGTVIGYTF
V: TRBV18
J: TRBJ1-2
size: few
D: TRBD1

DNA: TGTGCCAGCAGCTTTGCGATCTACAATGAGCAGTTCTTC
CDR3: CASSFAIYNEQFF
V: TRBV7-2
J: TRBJ2-1
size: -
D: -

DNA: TGCAGCGTTGACCCGGGAGCTGGAAACACCATATATTTT
CDR3: CSVDPGAGNTIYF
V: TRBV29-1
J: TRBJ1-3
size: -
D: -

DNA: TGTGCCAGCAGCGTTTCCACGGGGGATTCACCCCTCCACTTT
CDR3: CASSVSTGDSPLHF
V: TRBV9
J: TRBJ1-6
size: -
D: -

DNA: TGTGCCAGCAGTTTTGGACTAGCGGGTCTCACAGATACGCAGTATTTT
CDR3: CASSFGLAGLTDTQYF
V: TRBV27
J: TRBJ2-3
size: -
D: TRBD2

DNA: TGTGCCACCAGCAGAGGGGACTTCAGGGCGTACGAGCAGTACTTC
CDR3: CATSRGDFRAYEQYF
V: TRBV15
J: TRBJ2-7
size: few
D: -

DNA: TGTGCCAGCAGCCAAGGGGCTAACTCTGGAAACACCATATATTTT
CDR3: CASSQGANSGNTIYF
V: TRBV7-2
J: TRBJ1-3
size: few
D: -

DNA: TGCAGCGTCATACAGGGGGGAGGCGAAAAACTGTTTTTT
CDR3: CSVIQGGGEKLFF
V: TRBV29-1
J: TRBJ1-4
size: few
D: TRBD1

DNA: TGCAGCGTTGGTTCCGTGTCAGGGGTATCTGGCTACACCTTC
CDR3: CSVGSVSGVSGYTF
V: TRBV29-1
J: TRBJ1-2
size: few
D: -

DNA: TGTGCCAGCAGTCTCCTCCCGGGAGATACGCAGTATTTT
CDR3: CASSLLPGDTQYF
V: TRBV7-3
J: TRBJ2-3
size: few
D: -

DNA: TGTGCCTGGAGCCGACAGGCCAATCAGCCCCAGCATTTT
CDR3: CAWSRQANQPQHF
V: TRBV30
J: TRBJ1-5
size: few
D: -

DNA: TGCGCCAGCAGTTTATCCCGGGACAGCTATGAAAAACTGTTTTTT
CDR3: CASSLSRDSYEKLFF
V: TRBV4-3
J: TRBJ1-4
size: -
D: TRBD1

DNA: TGTGCCAGCAGCCCCGGTTCGAATTCACCCCTCCACTTT
CDR3: CASSPGSNSPLHF
V: TRBV11-2
J: TRBJ1-6
size: few
D: -

DNA: TGCGCCAGCAGCTTGAGACAGGGGGGGGACTATGGCTACACCTTC
CDR3: CASSLRQGGDYGYTF
V: TRBV4-1
J: TRBJ1-2
size: -
D: TRBD1

DNA: TGTGCCAGCCAGTGGGGCGGGGTAGGTGAGCAGTACTTC
CDR3: CASQWGGVGEQYF
V: TRBV25-1
J: TRBJ2-7
size: few
D: -

DNA: TGTGCCAGCAGCTTGGACCGGGTCGTCGGGTACAATGAGCAGTTCTTC
CDR3: CASSLDRVVGYNEQFF
V: TRBV5-6
J: TRBJ2-1
size: -
D: -

DNA: TGTGCCAGCAGCTCCCGGGATACGCAGTATTTT
CDR3: CASSSRDTQYF
V: TRBV5-6
J: TRBJ2-3
size: -
D: -

DNA: TGCGCCAGCAGCCCTTTCTTGGGACAAAGCACCTACAATGAGCAGTTCTTC
CDR3: CASSPFLGQSTYNEQFF
V: TRBV4-1
J: TRBJ2-1
size: few
D: -

DNA: TGCGCCAGCAGCCCCCGGGACAGCCCCGTCTCTGGGGCCAACGTCCTGACTTTC
CDR3: CASSPRDSPVSGANVLTF
V: TRBV4-3
J: TRBJ2-6
size: few
D: TRBD1

DNA: TGTGCCAGCAGTGAACAGGGTACCTACGAGCAGTACTTC
CDR3: CASSEQGTYEQYF
V: TRBV2
J: TRBJ2-7
size: few
D: -

DNA: TGCGCCAGCAGCCCCACCACGGGGTTTATCTACAATGAGCAGTTCTTC
CDR3: CASSPTTGFIYNEQFF
V: TRBV4-1
J: TRBJ2-1
size: -
D: -

DNA: TGTGCCAGCAGTTCCGGGACAGGGGGCGCGTTGACCGGGGAGCTGTTTTTT
CDR3: CASSSGTGGALTGELFF
V: TRBV5-4
J: TRBJ2-2
size: few
D: TRBD1